The T cell receptor beta chain under discussion was sequenced for a study of shared clonotypes between healthy human individuals. Study-wide points: Among donors, the sharing of clonotypes was expected to be influenced by sequencing depth. Few donors restricted represented genetic and exposure-history diversity.

The assay was immunoSEQ multiplex PCR, and TCRdb's table has in-frame clones only and misses some. The data show about 1 million clones, with about 75% seen just once and approximately 1.3% held by the top ten. With regard to this clone: Its matching antigen is unknown.

The CDR3 is 15 residues long. Germline V gene lookup returns CDR1 SGHRS and CDR2 YFSETQ. The V end lost 4 bases, the J end lost 5 bases, and 18 bases lay between the germline ends. This receptor was taken from a man aged 18 to 35 in good health. The sequencing sample was made of memory CD4+ T cells sorted from blood. Stated subset: CD45RA-negative fraction. The chain couples TRBV5-1 to TRBJ1-2; D is possibly TRBD1 (5 bases). CDR3 bases: TGCGCCAGCAGCCCGAACCGCCAGGGAGGGTATGGCTACACCTTC. The encoded protein is CASSPNRQGGYGYTF.